The rows below give T cell receptor beta chains drawn from one sample of a study of blood T cells in healthy people across ages. TCRdb ran MiXCR on the 5' RACE reads and lists one entry per CDR3 protein. The sample yields some 750,000 distinct CDR3 sequences, 22% seen once. The sequenced sample was blood. These receptors all stem from a man between 65 and 85 years old in good health. Both conserved end residues are part of each CDR3. Each record gives: J gene, clone size, V gene, D gene, CDR3 DNA, CDR3 protein. A D gene is named only where the DNA matches it firmly. Where a row states a size, it is once, few, many or the class of an expanded clone; other rows omit it.

J: TRBJ2-2; size: .; V: TRBV6-2/TRBV6-3; D: .; DNA: TGTGCCAGCAGTTACGTCGGGGAGCTGTTTTTT; CDR3: CASSYVGELFF
J: TRBJ1-4; size: few; V: TRBV20-1; D: TRBD1; DNA: TGCAGTGCTAGAGACCCGGGACAGGGCAGTGAAAAACTGTTTTTT; CDR3: CSARDPGQGSEKLFF
J: TRBJ1-5; size: .; V: TRBV24-1; D: .; DNA: TGTGCCACCAGTGATTCCGGGACAAGTCAGCCCCAGCATTTT; CDR3: CATSDSGTSQPQHF
J: TRBJ1-1; size: few; V: TRBV6-1; D: .; DNA: TGCGCCAGCAGTGTGGTGGAGAACACTGAAGCTTTCTTT; CDR3: CASSVVENTEAFF
J: TRBJ2-2; size: .; V: TRBV24-1; D: .; DNA: TGTGCCACCAGTGATCCTACGCTAAGTACCGGGGAGCTGTTTTTT; CDR3: CATSDPTLSTGELFF
J: TRBJ2-6; size: few; V: TRBV11-3; D: TRBD1; DNA: TGTGCCAGCAGCTTAGCCCGGGACAGGGTCTCTGGGGCCAACGTCCTGACTTTC; CDR3: CASSLARDRVSGANVLTF
J: TRBJ2-1; size: .; V: TRBV28; D: TRBD2; DNA: TGTGCCAGCAGTCAGCGACTAGCGGGGGAGGAGCAGTTCTTC; CDR3: CASSQRLAGEEQFF
J: TRBJ1-6; size: few; V: TRBV10-3; D: TRBD1; DNA: TGTGCCATCAGGAAAGGACAGGCGTGGAATTCACCCCTCCACTTT; CDR3: CAIRKGQAWNSPLHF
J: TRBJ2-5; size: .; V: TRBV6-1; D: .; DNA: TGTGCCAGCAGTGAAACCCGGGAGACCCAGTACTTC; CDR3: CASSETRETQYF
J: TRBJ2-1; size: few; V: TRBV3-1; D: TRBD2; DNA: TGTGCCAGCAGCCAAGACCTGGGACTAGCGGGAAAGAATGAGCAGTTCTTC; CDR3: CASSQDLGLAGKNEQFF
J: TRBJ2-1; size: few; V: TRBV9; D: .; DNA: TGTGCCAGCACTCCTCAGAGCTCCTACAATGAGCAGTTCTTC; CDR3: CASTPQSSYNEQFF
J: TRBJ1-2; size: .; V: TRBV28; D: TRBD1; DNA: TGTGCCAGCAGTTTACCCCTACAGGGGTACACCTTC; CDR3: CASSLPLQGYTF
J: TRBJ1-6; size: few; V: TRBV9; D: .; DNA: TGTGCCAGCAGCGCTGGGGACGGAGCTAATTCACCCCTCCACTTT; CDR3: CASSAGDGANSPLHF
J: TRBJ2-3; size: .; V: TRBV20-1; D: .; DNA: TGCAGTGCTAGAGATCCCGGGACTTTTGTCACAGATACGCAGTATTTT; CDR3: CSARDPGTFVTDTQYF
J: TRBJ2-1; size: few; V: TRBV12-3/TRBV12-4; D: TRBD2; DNA: TGTGCCAACAGTTCGCCCGGGGGGGTCTACAATGAGCAGTTCTTC; CDR3: CANSSPGGVYNEQFF
J: TRBJ2-2; size: few; V: TRBV7-8; D: .; DNA: TGTGCCAGCAGCTTAGCGGAGGCAGGAAGAACCGGGGAGCTGTTTTTT; CDR3: CASSLAEAGRTGELFF
J: TRBJ1-5; size: few; V: TRBV7-8; D: .; DNA: TGTGCCAGCAGCCCTGGGACCCCGGTAGGCAATCAGCCCCAGCATTTT; CDR3: CASSPGTPVGNQPQHF
J: TRBJ1-5; size: .; V: TRBV27; D: .; DNA: TGTGCCAGCAGTTTTCGGGCCTATAGCAATCAGCCCCAGCATTTT; CDR3: CASSFRAYSNQPQHF
J: TRBJ2-2; size: once; V: TRBV6-1; D: .; DNA: TGTGCCAGCAAGCGTGAGACAGTTACCCGAGCGAACACCGGGGAGCTGTTTTTT; CDR3: CASKRETVTRANTGELFF
J: TRBJ2-5; size: .; V: TRBV20-1; D: .; DNA: TGCAGTGCTAGTCTGGGGGTGGAGACCCAGTACTTC; CDR3: CSASLGVETQYF
J: TRBJ1-5; size: .; V: TRBV4-2; D: .; DNA: TGTGCCAGCAGCCAAGATAGACGGGGAGGCAATCAGCCCCAGCATTTT; CDR3: CASSQDRRGGNQPQHF
J: TRBJ1-1; size: .; V: TRBV12-3/TRBV12-4; D: TRBD1; DNA: TGTGCCAGCAGAGACCGGGACAGGGGTACTGAAGCTTTCTTT; CDR3: CASRDRDRGTEAFF
J: TRBJ2-3; size: .; V: TRBV5-1; D: TRBD2; DNA: TGCGCCAGCAGCCCGAGCGGGAGCGGGAGCACAGATACGCAGTATTTT; CDR3: CASSPSGSGSTDTQYF
J: TRBJ2-1; size: .; V: TRBV6-5; D: .; DNA: TGTGCCAGCAGTTACGCCGGCTCCTACAATGAGCAGTTCTTC; CDR3: CASSYAGSYNEQFF
J: TRBJ2-3; size: few; V: TRBV7-2; D: .; DNA: TGTGCCAGCAGCAACTTAGGGAGGCTCGGCACAGATACGCAGTATTTT; CDR3: CASSNLGRLGTDTQYF
J: TRBJ2-2; size: .; V: TRBV7-9; D: TRBD2; DNA: TGTGCCAGCAGCTTTGGGACTAGCGGGAGCCGGACCGGGGAGCTGTTTTTT; CDR3: CASSFGTSGSRTGELFF
J: TRBJ1-2; size: .; V: TRBV6-5; D: .; DNA: TGTGCCAGCAGACAAACCCTCGGGACATGGGCTGGCTACACCTTC; CDR3: CASRQTLGTWAGYTF
J: TRBJ1-1; size: .; V: TRBV29-1; D: .; DNA: TGCAGCGTTCAGAGGAGCAACACTGAAGCTTTCTTT; CDR3: CSVQRSNTEAFF
J: TRBJ1-5; size: .; V: TRBV20-1; D: TRBD1; DNA: TGCAGTGCCAGACGATTCGGGACAGGGGAACAGCCCCAGCATTTT; CDR3: CSARRFGTGEQPQHF
J: TRBJ1-6; size: .; V: TRBV20-1; D: .; DNA: TGCAGTGCCCCGCAAAAGGTGGGCAATTCACCCCTCCACTTT; CDR3: CSAPQKVGNSPLHF
J: TRBJ2-1; size: .; V: TRBV4-3; D: TRBD2; DNA: TGCGCCAGCAGCCAAGCAGGAGGGGTGGGACTAGAGTACAATGAGCAGTTCTTC; CDR3: CASSQAGGVGLEYNEQFF
J: TRBJ1-4; size: .; V: TRBV5-1; D: TRBD1; DNA: TGCGTCAGCAGCGCACAGGGGGCGAGAGAAAAACTGTTTTTT; CDR3: CVSSAQGAREKLFF
J: TRBJ1-2; size: many; V: TRBV29-1; D: .; DNA: TGCAGCGTTGAACCCCCGGCACACTATGGCTACACCTTC; CDR3: CSVEPPAHYGYTF
J: TRBJ2-7; size: .; V: TRBV6-5; D: TRBD1; DNA: TGTGCCAGCAGATCCCGGGACAGAGGTTACGAGCAGTACTTC; CDR3: CASRSRDRGYEQYF
J: TRBJ1-1; size: .; V: TRBV6-6; D: .; DNA: TGTGCCAGCAGGGACGGAATGAACACTGAAGCTTTCTTT; CDR3: CASRDGMNTEAFF
J: TRBJ1-2; size: many; V: TRBV20-1; D: .; DNA: TGCAGTGCTAGCCAGGGGACCAACCATGGCTACACCTTC; CDR3: CSASQGTNHGYTF
J: TRBJ2-3; size: .; V: TRBV20-1; D: .; DNA: TGCAGTGCTACCCCAACAGATACGCAGTATTTT; CDR3: CSATPTDTQYF
J: TRBJ1-1; size: .; V: TRBV5-1; D: TRBD1; DNA: TGCGCCAGCAGCCTCGACAGGGTCCGGGACACTGAAGCTTTCTTT; CDR3: CASSLDRVRDTEAFF
J: TRBJ1-6; size: .; V: TRBV7-9; D: .; DNA: TGTGCCAGCAGCCCCCCAAGTGCAGACCATTCACCCCTCCACTTT; CDR3: CASSPPSADHSPLHF
J: TRBJ2-6; size: few; V: TRBV29-1; D: .; DNA: TGCAGGCAACCCAGGGGTTGGGCCAACGTCCTGACTTTC; CDR3: CRQPRGWANVLTF
J: TRBJ1-2; size: .; V: TRBV29-1; D: .; DNA: TGCAGCGTTGCGCACGGGGCCATAGTCGGCTACACCTTC; CDR3: CSVAHGAIVGYTF
J: TRBJ2-3; size: few; V: TRBV14; D: .; DNA: TGTGCCAGCAGCCTCGGAGGAGTCCGATCGACGCAGTATTTT; CDR3: CASSLGGVRSTQYF
J: TRBJ1-5; size: many; V: TRBV6-5; D: .; DNA: TGTGCCAGCAGTTCTACAGGGTCCAATCAGCCCCAGCATTTT; CDR3: CASSSTGSNQPQHF
J: TRBJ2-2; size: .; V: TRBV12-3/TRBV12-4; D: TRBD2; DNA: TGTGCCAGCAGTCGGACTAGCGGGGCGAACACCGGGGAGCTGTTTTTT; CDR3: CASSRTSGANTGELFF
J: TRBJ2-3; size: few; V: TRBV14; D: TRBD2; DNA: TGTGCCAGCAGCCAAGATCGTCTAGCGGGAGGGAGTGTAGATACGCAGTATTTT; CDR3: CASSQDRLAGGSVDTQYF
J: TRBJ2-1; size: .; V: TRBV15; D: TRBD2; DNA: TGTGCCACCAGCAGAGTAGGGCGGGGGGGCTACAATGAGCAGTTCTTC; CDR3: CATSRVGRGGYNEQFF
J: TRBJ2-3; size: few; V: TRBV7-2; D: .; DNA: TGTGCCAGCAGCTTAGGTCGGGTCTCAGATACGCAGTATTTT; CDR3: CASSLGRVSDTQYF
J: TRBJ2-1; size: .; V: TRBV7-2; D: TRBD1; DNA: TGTGCCAGCAGCTTAATAGGACAGGCAAGTTATGAGCAGTTCTTC; CDR3: CASSLIGQASYEQFF
J: TRBJ2-3; size: .; V: TRBV4-3; D: .; DNA: TGCGCCAGCAGCCAAGATTCAGGGCCGACAGATACGCAGTATTTT; CDR3: CASSQDSGPTDTQYF
J: TRBJ2-1; size: .; V: TRBV9; D: .; DNA: TGTGCCAGCAGCGTAGAGGTTGGTAATGAGCAGTTCTTC; CDR3: CASSVEVGNEQFF
J: TRBJ1-1; size: many; V: TRBV7-2; D: .; DNA: TGTGCCAGCAGCTTATACAGGGACTTTGAAGCTTTCTTT; CDR3: CASSLYRDFEAFF
J: TRBJ2-7; size: .; V: TRBV7-9; D: TRBD1; DNA: TGTGCCAGCGGCCGGGACAGGGGGAGCTACGAGCAGTACTTC; CDR3: CASGRDRGSYEQYF